What follows are 9 T cell receptor beta chains derived from one specimen sequenced in a study of T-cell reconstitution after alpha-beta-depleted transplantation in children (dated by TCRdb to the mid-2010s). The method was PCR. Sequenced on an Illumina HiSeq 2500. Molecular barcoding was employed in the preparation of TCR libraries, with unique molecular identifiers being used to normalize TCRbeta repertoire quantification. The public reads were run again by TCRdb, first through fastp at Q25 and then through MiXCR, and only productive beta chains were kept. Rows are unified per CDR3 protein, each entry keeping the most common DNA and genes. The sample table contains about 980,000 distinct CDR3 sequences; only one count was recorded for under 30% of them. Roughly 27% of the sample belongs to the ten largest clones. The intended sense of this specimen's treatment or condition label: allogeneic hematopoietic cell transplantation with graft depleted of TCRalphabeta T cells and CD19 B cells.

The starting material was PBMCs, mostly from graft donor cells, obtained 360 days after TCRalphabeta/CD19-depleted stem cell transplant. The source of these receptors is a boy under two years old who had a stem cell transplant for SCID, so the T cells may come from the graft donor.

The CDR3 is CASSFTGKQFF. The CDR3 DNA reads TGTGCCAGCAGTTTTACGGGAAAGCAGTTCTTC. The rearrangement uses TRBV12-3 or TRBV12-4 and TRBJ2-1; D may be TRBD2 (5 bases). The CDR3 length is 11 residues. Trimming took 3 bases from V and 11 from J, leaving 8 bases between them.

This clonotype was picked up a small number of times. The J gene is TRBJ2-1, the V gene TRBV15, with 7 positions matching TRBD2. The ends lost 5 bases at V and 4 bases at J; junction bases unmatched: 11. The CDR3 runs to 16 residues. Germline V gene data show CDR1 as LNHNV and CDR2 as YYDKDF (reference sequence). In DNA form, the CDR3 reads TGTGCCACCAGCGGGCCATGGGCTAGCGGATACAATGAGCAGTTCTTC. Its translation: CATSGPWASGYNEQFF.

This clonotype was picked up a small number of times. The chain couples TRBV5-5 to TRBJ2-5, with 14 bases that match TRBD2. Germline V gene data show CDR1 as SGHKS and CDR2 as YYEKEE (reference sequence). This CDR3 has 18 residues. V gave up 1 base and J gave up 1 base; unmatched junction bases: 6. The CDR3 DNA is TGTGCCAGCAGCTTGCGACTAGCGGGGGGGCTTGGCCAAGAGACCCAGTACTTC. Protein: CASSLRLAGGLGQETQYF.

The gene calls are TRBV29-1 and TRBJ2-2; TRBD2 agrees at 9 bases. Germline CDR1 SQVTM, CDR2 ANQGSEA. J was trimmed by 4 bases and V by 7 bases; bases with no gene match: 4. The CDR3 covers 13 residues. The CDR3 here is CSAWRGGTGELFF. In DNA, the CDR3 is TGCAGCGCATGGCGGGGGGGCACCGGGGAGCTGTTTTTT.

The chain recombines TRBV4-2 with TRBJ1-2, with D maybe TRBD1 (5 bases). Trimming stripped 3 bases from V and 9 bases from J, with 14 bases between. Per germline, CDR1 LGHNA and CDR2 YNFKEQ. The CDR3 totals 13 residues. CDR3 residues: CASSQGRADSYTF. The CDR3, as DNA: TGTGCCAGCAGCCAGGGCAGGGCAGATAGCTACACCTTC.

This clonotype appeared a few times. This chain joins TRBV5-6 and TRBJ2-3; 10 positions agree with TRBD1. V trimming: 6 bases; J trimming: 7 bases; junction bases outside the gene matches: 20. The CDR3 consists of 18 residues. The V gene's germline CDR1 is SGHDT and CDR2 YYEEEE. The CDR3 DNA follows: TGTGCCAGCACAAGACTCGGGACAGGGGTCCTTTTAGCGAATACGCAGTATTTT. Protein sequence: CASTRLGTGVLLANTQYF.

This chain links TRBV11-2 with TRBJ2-2; 9 positions match TRBD2. Germline CDR1 is SGHAT and CDR2 is FQNNGV. The CDR3 totals 16 residues. Unmatched junction bases numbered 6, after V lost 2 bases and J lost 5 bases. CDR3 sequence (DNA): TGTGCCAGCAGCTTATGGGCTAGCGGGGCGACCGGGGAGCTGTTTTTT. The encoded protein is CASSLWASGATGELFF.

The chain employs TRBV21-1 and TRBJ2-3; the table's D gene call, TRBD1, was not cross checked with the DNA. TRBV21-1 is shown as a pseudogene. This CDR3 spans 13 amino acids. The CDR3 coding sequence is TGTGCCAGCAGCAAGGCGGGGGCGGATACGCAGTATTTT. Its translation is CASSKAGADTQYF.

The chain links TRBV5-6 to TRBJ1-5, with TRBD1 matching over 7 bases. The junction had 9 bases not matched to a gene; V was cut back by 4 bases and J by 2 bases. There are 16 residues in the CDR3. CDR1 is SGHDT, CDR2 YYEEEE, per germline. The CDR3 loop reads CASSPRPTGRNQPQHF. The CDR3 region has the DNA TGTGCCAGCAGCCCCCGACCGACAGGGCGCAATCAGCCCCAGCATTTT.